This TCR beta chain was captured in a study of T cells in Graves' hyperthyroidism and ophthalmopathy. To note about this clonotype: Antigen specificity is unknown. A read error may produce the germline difference seen at one junction end.

Study outcomes and limitations: Ophthalmopathy was separated from stable hyperthyroidism by a 13 V-J model.

RNA transcripts provided the source from which TCR beta CDR3 regions were amplified. An initial round of RT-PCR targeting the TCR CDR3 relied on the HTBI primer set. One entry per CDR3 protein results from TCRdb running MiXCR on the multiplex PCR reads. The table lists 550,000 to 700,000 distinct CDR3 sequences, under 60% of them singletons. Looked up from germline, CDR1 is LNHNV and CDR2 is YYDKDF (reference sequence). CDR3 size: 16 residues. This clonotype originated in an adult woman with Graves' disease, either hyperthyroidism or ophthalmopathy (not recorded which). Sequenced input: peripheral blood or thyroid tissue (not recorded which). J is TRBJ2-5 and V is TRBV15; no firm D call. The CDR3 sequence: CAASSLAGVDEETQYF. The CDR3 DNA reads as TGTGCCGCCAGCAGCTTGGCTGGGGTGGATGAAGAGACCCAGTACTTC.